Following are 27 T cell receptor beta chains from one sample sequenced in a study of STAT5B mutations in CD4+ large granular lymphocyte leukemia. Assay used: immunoSEQ multiplex PCR; TCRdb lists only in-frame clones, some missing. The sample shows roughly 36,000 clones, more than 70% of them seen only once. The source material was CD4+ T cells from blood buffy coats. The receptors stem from a human donor in good health.

The CDR3 bases are TGCGCCAGCAGCTCGGAAATCGAGCAGTACTTC. It translates to CASSSEIEQYF. The chain uses TRBV5-1 and TRBJ2-7; D gene unclear. Trimming removed 3 bases at V and 6 bases at J, with 7 bases between. Germline loops: CDR1 SGHRS, CDR2 YFSETQ. This CDR3 region has 11 residues.

This clone was seen just once. The gene calls are TRBV6-4 and TRBJ2-6; D perhaps matches TRBD1 (6 bases). Between the trimmed V and J ends, which lost 3 bases and 4 bases, there was a span of 10 bases. The CDR3 loop spans 15 amino acids. Germline V lookup: CDR1 MRHNA, CDR2 SNTAGT. The CDR3 nucleotides are TGTGCCAGCAGTGAGACAGGATCCGGGGCCAACGTCCTGACTTTC. As protein: CASSETGSGANVLTF.

V usage is TRBV6-1 and J usage is TRBJ1-5; D remains unclear. V was cut by 10 bases and J by 3 bases, with 13 bases left in between. The CDR3 is 13 residues long. Germline CDR1 MNHNS, CDR2 SASEGT. CDR3 sequence reads: CATAPELNQPQHF. For the CDR3, the DNA is TGTGCCACGGCCCCAGAGCTCAATCAGCCCCAGCATTTT.

The chain employs TRBV7-2 and TRBJ2-5; D is uncertain. Germline V gives CDR1 SGHTA, CDR2 FQGNSA. V shed 0 bases and J shed 3 bases, with 5 bases lying between them. The CDR3 consists of 13 residues. CDR3 nucleotide sequence: TGTGCCAGCAGCTTAGCTCGAAAAGAGACCCAGTACTTC. Protein: CASSLARKETQYF.

This chain joins TRBV28 and TRBJ1-4; D remains ambiguous. V lost 4 bases, J lost 0 bases, and 9 bases lay in between. Germline values: CDR1 MDHEN, CDR2 SYDVKM. This CDR3 contains 15 residues. CDR3 bases: TGTGCCAGCAGTTCAGGTTCTGCAACTAATGAAAAACTGTTTTTT. It specifies CASSSGSATNEKLFF. Based on the CDR3 plus reference TRBV28 and TRBJ1-4, the full variable domain is DVKVTQSSRYLVKRTGEKVFLECVQDMDHENMFWYRQDPGLGLRLIYFSYDVKMKEKGDIPEGYSVSREKKERFSLILESASTNQTSMYLCASSSGSATNEKLFFGSGTQLSVL.

The V and J genes are TRBV7-6 and TRBJ1-5; D remains unclear. The CDR3 sequence is 13 residues long. V was shortened by 1 base and J by 7 bases, with 8 bases between the two germline ends. Germline loops: CDR1 SGHVS, CDR2 FNYEAQ. The chain's CDR3 is CASSLGAGQPQHF. CDR3 coding DNA: TGTGCCAGCAGCTTAGGGGCTGGACAGCCCCAGCATTTT.

The rearrangement links TRBV12-5 to TRBJ1-2; 8 positions match TRBD1. This CDR3 comprises 16 residues. The germline CDR1 and CDR2 sequences are LGHNT and FRNRAP. V was pared by 2 bases and J by 8 bases, with 13 bases of the junction left unmatched. CDR3 nucleotides: TGTGCTAGTGGTTTGTATCCCGACCAGGGGGCGGAGGGCTACACCTTC. Its translation: CASGLYPDQGAEGYTF.

V and J are TRBV21-1 and TRBJ2-1; the table names TRBD2, a call not compared with the DNA. TRBV21-1 is flagged as a pseudogene. The CDR3 extends over 17 amino acids. CDR3 nucleotide sequence: TGTGCCAGCAGCAAAAGCCGAGAGGGAGGTTCCTACAATGAGCAGTTCTTC. Residues: CASSKSREGGSYNEQFF.

As to this clone: The identical CDR3 is also encoded by other nucleotide sequences in the sample. This chain links TRBV4-3 with TRBJ1-1, with TRBD1 as a possible D gene (5 bases). Germline V gives CDR1 LGHNA, CDR2 YSLEER. The ends were cut back, 2 bases at V and 5 bases at J, with 15 bases in the middle. The CDR3 is made up of 15 amino acids. CDR3 region: CASSQSSQGPTEAFF. The CDR3 nucleotides read TGCGCCAGCAGCCAATCATCCCAGGGACCAACTGAAGCTTTCTTT.

A few counts support this clone. The gene calls are TRBV19 and TRBJ1-1; weak D call: TRBD1 (5 bases). Germline CDR1 and CDR2: LNHDA and SQIVND (reference sequence). With 4 bases removed from V and 6 bases from J, the gap between germline ends came to 15 bases. The CDR3 sequence is 14 residues long. The CDR3 bases are TGTGCCAGTAGTAGACAGTTGTCGATGGCTGAAGCTTTCTTT. It translates to CASSRQLSMAEAFF.

This chain links TRBV15 with TRBJ2-7; perhaps TRBD2 as D (5 bases). Germline CDR1 is LNHNV and CDR2 is YYDKDF (reference sequence). Trimming stripped 1 base from V and 3 bases from J, with 13 bases between. This CDR3 is built from 15 residues. The CDR3 reads CATSRGTAANYEQYF. The CDR3 nucleotides are TGTGCCACCAGCAGAGGAACAGCGGCAAACTACGAGCAGTACTTC.

The chain uses TRBV4-3 and TRBJ2-7, with TRBD1 matching 8 bases. The germline CDR1 and CDR2 sequences are LGHNA and YSLEER. The CDR3 is made up of 15 amino acids. V was pared by 1 base and J by 3 bases, with 5 bases of the junction left unmatched. CDR3 in amino acids: CASSQATGGGYEQYF. The CDR3 DNA is TGCGCCAGCAGCCAAGCTACAGGGGGAGGCTACGAGCAGTACTTC.

This chain joins TRBV7-9 and TRBJ2-5; 10 nucleotides match TRBD2. The V and J ends lost 6 bases and 3 bases, in that order; junction bases with no gene match: 4. The CDR3 has 14 amino acids. CDR1 and CDR2 (germline): SEHNR, FQNEAQ (reference sequence). The CDR3 is CASRASGREETQYF. The CDR3 bases are TGTGCCAGCAGGGCTAGCGGGAGAGAAGAGACCCAGTACTTC. Full variable domain (remainder filled in from reference TRBV7-9 and TRBJ2-5): DTGVSQNPRHKITKRGQNVTFRCDPISEHNRLYWYRQTLGQGPEFLTYFQNEAQLEKSRLLSDRFSAERPKGSFSTLEIQRTEQGDSAMYLCASRASGREETQYFGPGTRLLVL.

The V call is TRBV19, the J call TRBJ1-2, with 8 bases identical to TRBD1. This CDR3 comprises 12 residues. V lost 7 bases, J lost 7 bases, and 5 bases stayed unmatched. CDR1 is LNHDA and CDR2 is SQIVND in the germline V gene (reference sequence). For the CDR3, the DNA is TGTGCCAGTACTGACAGGGGTTTTGGCTACACCTTC. As protein: CASTDRGFGYTF.

The CDR3 region is CASSVGGETQYF. The CDR3 region has the DNA TGCGCCAGCAGTGTCGGGGGAGAGACCCAGTACTTC. The V gene is TRBV10-2, the J gene TRBJ2-5; possibly TRBD2 for D (6 bases). There are 12 residues in the CDR3. Germline-derived CDR1 and CDR2 are WSHSY and SAAADI. V gave up 4 bases and J gave up 4 bases, with 7 bases separating them.

V usage is TRBV18 and J usage is TRBJ2-1; either TRBD1 or TRBD2 may supply D (6 bases each). The CDR3 is 14 residues long. Germline values: CDR1 KGHSH, CDR2 LQKENI. Trimming removed 3 bases at V and 4 bases at J, with 10 bases between. DNA of the CDR3: TGTGCCAGCTCACCGGGGGGCGGGTACAATGAGCAGTTCTTC. Its translation is CASSPGGGYNEQFF.

Here the CDR3 DNA reads TGTGCCAGCAGCTTGGAAAGGGGGGGTGTAGGGGAGACCCAGTACTTC. Translation gives CASSLERGGVGETQYF. The rearrangement links TRBV5-6 to TRBJ2-5, with D maybe TRBD2 (7 bases). The CDR3 spans 16 residues. V lost 0 bases to trimming and J lost 5 bases, with 17 bases between them. Germline V gene data show CDR1 as SGHDT and CDR2 as YYEEEE.

The chain employs TRBV6-1 and TRBJ1-6; D not certain. From germline, CDR1 is MNHNS and CDR2 SASEGT. The V end was cut by 6 bases, the J end by 9 bases, with 9 bases between. This CDR3 is 12 amino acids long. The CDR3 bases are TGTGCCAGCAGGATAACGGGTTCACCCCTCCACTTT. It encodes CASRITGSPLHF.

This chain uses TRBV18 with TRBJ2-7, with a possible D match to TRBD1 (5 bases). Looked up from germline, CDR1 is KGHSH and CDR2 is LQKENI. The CDR3 is 15 amino acids. Trimming took 3 bases from V and 6 from J, leaving 18 bases between them. CDR3 nucleotide sequence: TGTGCCAGCTCACCGTATGATCTCAGGGTTGGCGAGCAGTACTTC. Translation gives CASSPYDLRVGEQYF.

The V gene is TRBV30, the J gene TRBJ1-2, with 8 positions matching TRBD1. This CDR3 is built from 11 residues. Germline V gene lookup returns CDR1 GTSNPN and CDR2 SVGIG (reference sequence). V dropped 5 bases and J dropped 8; count of bases not matched to a gene: 4. The CDR3 protein is CAWQTGVGYTF. CDR3 DNA: TGTGCCTGGCAGACAGGGGTCGGCTACACCTTC.

The V gene is TRBV7-9, the J gene TRBJ1-2, with D possibly being TRBD1 (6 bases). The CDR3 has 15 amino acids. V lost 5 bases to trimming and J lost 5 bases, with 18 bases between them. Germline V gives CDR1 SEHNR, CDR2 FQNEAQ (reference sequence). The CDR3 sequence: CASSPGGAVAYGYTF. CDR3 bases: TGTGCCAGCAGCCCGGGGGGGGCGGTGGCATATGGCTACACCTTC.

The rearrangement joins TRBV18 to TRBJ2-2, with D uncertain. The germline gives CDR1 KGHSH, CDR2 LQKENI. The CDR3 length is 11 residues. V lost 3 bases and J lost 5, with 1 base in between. In DNA, the CDR3 is TGTGCCAGCTCACCGACCGGGGAGCTGTTTTTT. Protein: CASSPTGELFF.

The chain combines TRBV21-1 with TRBJ2-5. TRBV21-1 is reported as a pseudogene. CDR3 length: 14 residues. CDR3 protein: CASSKGTYQETQYF. CDR3 DNA sequence: TGTGCCAGCAGCAAAGGGACCTATCAAGAGACCCAGTACTTC.

The chain is built from TRBV18 and TRBJ2-7; D is perhaps TRBD2 (6 bases). CDR3 length: 15 residues. Between the trimmed V and J ends, which lost 4 bases and 6 bases, there was a span of 19 bases. In germline, CDR1 is KGHSH, CDR2 LQKENI. The CDR3 here is CASSLSEGLPGEQYF. DNA of the CDR3: TGTGCCAGCTCACTCTCGGAGGGCCTGCCTGGCGAGCAGTACTTC.

The CDR3 DNA is TGTGCCAGCTCCCCGGAAAGCTACGAGCAGTACTTC. Protein product: CASSPESYEQYF. The chain links TRBV18 to TRBJ2-7, with D uncertain. There are 12 residues in the CDR3. Trimming removed 6 bases from V and 3 bases from J, with 9 bases in between. Looked up from germline, CDR1 is KGHSH and CDR2 is LQKENI.

This clone came up a few times. This rearrangement joins TRBV7-9 to TRBJ1-5; perhaps TRBD1 as D (5 bases). The V gene lost 0 bases and the J gene lost 1 base, with 7 bases spanning the gap. Germline V gives CDR1 SEHNR, CDR2 FQNEAQ (reference sequence). The CDR3 spans 15 residues. Here the CDR3 reads CASSLAGGSNQPQHF. The CDR3 nucleotides read TGTGCCAGCAGCTTAGCCGGGGGAAGCAATCAGCCCCAGCATTTT. Filled out from reference TRBV7-9 and TRBJ1-5, the complete variable domain reads DTGVSQNPRHKITKRGQNVTFRCDPISEHNRLYWYRQTLGQGPEFLTYFQNEAQLEKSRLLSDRFSAERPKGSFSTLEIQRTEQGDSAMYLCASSLAGGSNQPQHFGDGTRLSIL.

The genes are TRBV15 and TRBJ1-6; D possibly corresponds to TRBD1 (5 bases). Germline-derived CDR1 and CDR2 are LNHNV and YYDKDF (reference sequence). The CDR3 has 18 amino acids. The germline V and J ends were trimmed by 0 bases and 7 bases, with 19 bases remaining between them. The CDR3 DNA sequence: TGTGCCACCAGCAGAGATCCAGGTTGGCCAGAGGGGAATTCACCCCTCCACTTT. It translates to CATSRDPGWPEGNSPLHF.